Given below is one TCR beta chain in context. V lost 3 bases, J lost 6 bases, and 17 bases lay in between. Germline CDR1 is KGHSH and CDR2 is LQKENI. CDR3 length equals 15 residues. The sample originates from a study of blood T cell repertoires in COVID-19. Turning to the study itself: The United States, Italy and Spain were the sources of the acute and convalescent COVID-19 samples. T cells, B-cell-depleted T cells, or PBMCs provided the cDNA or gDNA that served as material.

Per the authors' pipeline: From reference gene primer amplification, estimates of nucleated cell counts were derived. The data were produced by immunoSEQ multiplex PCR, yet TCRdb's version contains in-frame clones alone and is incomplete. The V and J calls and clone size are taken from that table; D and trimming were inferred from the DNA. The table lists 300,000 to 350,000 clones, around 87% of them singletons, with about 2% in the top ten. This receptor was identified in a man aged 18 to 29 with active or convalescent COVID-19. The V call is TRBV18, the J call TRBJ1-1; perhaps TRBD1 as D (6 bases). Specimen: peripheral blood. CDR3 amino acids: CASSPRTTGWAEAFF. The DNA of the CDR3 is TGTGCCAGCTCACCCCGGACGACAGGATGGGCTGAAGCTTTCTTT.